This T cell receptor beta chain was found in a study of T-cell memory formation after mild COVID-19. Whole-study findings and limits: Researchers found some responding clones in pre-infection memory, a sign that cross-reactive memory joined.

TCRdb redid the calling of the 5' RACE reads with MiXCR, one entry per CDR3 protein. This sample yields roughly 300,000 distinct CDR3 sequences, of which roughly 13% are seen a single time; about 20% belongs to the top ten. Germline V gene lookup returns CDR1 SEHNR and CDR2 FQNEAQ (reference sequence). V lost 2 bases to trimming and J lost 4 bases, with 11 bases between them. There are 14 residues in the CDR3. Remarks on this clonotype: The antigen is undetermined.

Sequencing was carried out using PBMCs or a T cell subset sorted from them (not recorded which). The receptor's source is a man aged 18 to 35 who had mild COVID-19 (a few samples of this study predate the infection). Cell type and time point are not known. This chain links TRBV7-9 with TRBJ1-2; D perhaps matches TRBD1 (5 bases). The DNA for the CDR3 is TGTGCCAGCAGCTTACCCGGGGGGAGCTATGGCTACACCTTC. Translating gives CASSLPGGSYGYTF.